This TCR beta chain comes out of a study of cytomegalovirus exposure and HLA in healthy donors. Findings and caveats of the study: The study assumed roughly uniform donor sequencing depth for presence/absence analyses.

The CDR3 totals 15 residues. Germline CDR1 reads SNHLY; CDR2 reads FYNNEI. Trimming took 6 bases from V and 0 from J, leaving 15 bases between them. Amplification used 60 Vbeta primers and 13 Jbeta primers. Generated by immunoSEQ multiplex PCR, the TCRdb table keeps only in-frame clones and is missing some. The data hold over 50,000 clones, with more than 70% observed a single time. Concerning this clone: Its target is unknown.

V is TRBV2 and J is TRBJ2-7; the D is unclear. Sequences were obtained from PBMCs. This receptor was taken from a man aged 18-30 years in good health and CMV-seronegative. CDR3 amino acids: CASRLQQPSSYEQYF. The CDR3 DNA is TGTGCCAGCAGGCTCCAACAGCCGAGCTCCTACGAGCAGTACTTC.